These 27 T cell receptor beta chains were all obtained from the same sample, sequenced in a study of blood T cells in healthy people across ages. It was with a sample-barcoded 5' primer and a J-beta primer mix that a second PCR of roughly 7 to 12 cycles was run. A single record per CDR3 protein comes from TCRdb applying MiXCR to the 5' RACE reads. The sample holds roughly 2 million distinct CDR3 sequences; around 50% are singletons and the top ten take more than 2%. The specimen was blood. The source is a woman aged 40 to 49 in good health.

In this sample, this clonotype turned up a few times. This chain links TRBV13 with TRBJ2-3; TRBD2 aligns across 10 bases. Trimming cost V 1 base and J 2 bases; bases outside gene matches: 6. Germline CDR1 and CDR2: PRHDT and FYEKMQ (reference sequence). The CDR3 runs to 17 residues. This CDR3 is CASSLVGLAGDTDTQYF. CDR3 nucleotide sequence: TGTGCCAGCAGCTTAGTTGGTCTAGCGGGGGACACAGATACGCAGTATTTT.

This sequence joins TRBV2 and TRBJ2-1; 9 nucleotides match TRBD2. CDR1 and CDR2 from the germline V gene are SNHLY and FYNNEI. The CDR3 sequence is 17 residues long. Germline trimming cut 6 bases from V and 8 bases from J; bases unmatched to any gene: 17. The CDR3 is CASRGDPVAGVKDEQFF. The CDR3 nucleotides are TGTGCCAGCAGGGGAGACCCCGTAGCGGGGGTTAAGGATGAGCAGTTCTTC.

This clonotype was seen ten or more times. The chain employs TRBV7-2 and TRBJ2-3; D unclear. Per the germline V gene, CDR1 is SGHTA and CDR2 is FQGNSA. The CDR3 is 14 amino acids. V lost 3 bases and J lost 0, with 7 bases in between. The CDR3 loop is CASSFTTSTDTQYF. CDR3 DNA sequence: TGTGCCAGCAGCTTCACAACTAGCACAGATACGCAGTATTTT.

The chain recombines TRBV6-6 with TRBJ2-3, with 12 bases lining up with TRBD2. Germline V gene sequence: CDR1 MNHNY, CDR2 SVGAGI (reference sequence). The CDR3 loop spans 14 amino acids. The junction had 5 bases not matched to a gene; V was cut back by 6 bases and J by 7 bases. CDR3 region: CASSPGTSGYTQYF. As DNA, the CDR3 is TGTGCCAGCAGCCCCGGGACTAGCGGGTATACGCAGTATTTT.

The chain recombines TRBV6-6 with TRBJ1-2; weak D call: TRBD1 (5 bases). The CDR3 spans 15 residues. V lost 6 bases to trimming and J lost 4 bases, with 18 bases between them. Germline values: CDR1 MNHNY, CDR2 SVGAGI (reference sequence). The CDR3 protein is CASRPPQGFGYGYTF. CDR3 nucleotides: TGTGCCAGCAGGCCACCGCAGGGTTTTGGCTATGGCTACACCTTC.

This clonotype was picked up a small number of times. V gene TRBV20-1 combines with J gene TRBJ2-7, with TRBD1 as a possible D gene (6 bases). Trimming stripped 0 bases from V and 7 bases from J, with 19 bases between. The germline gives CDR1 DFQATT, CDR2 SNEGSKA (reference sequence). The CDR3 has 15 amino acids. The CDR3 region has the DNA TGCAGTGCTAGAGATTGGCAGGGGACGAATTGGGAGCAGTACTTC. Translation: CSARDWQGTNWEQYF.

The rearrangement uses TRBV6-2 or TRBV6-3 and TRBJ2-7, with D tentatively TRBD1 or TRBD2 (5 bases each). Trimming took off 7 bases at V and 7 bases at J, with 20 bases between the two ends. The CDR3 is 14 residues long. The germline V gene encodes CDR1 MNHEY and CDR2 SVGEGT. The CDR3 region is CASTLRGRTREQYF. The CDR3 DNA sequence: TGTGCCAGCACCTTACGGGGCAGGACAAGGGAGCAGTACTTC.

This clonotype has a single count. The chain joins TRBV5-8 to TRBJ2-3; D is tentatively TRBD1 or TRBD2 (6 bases each). The V and J ends lost 2 bases and 2 bases respectively, with 15 bases between them. CDR3 length equals 16 residues. Germline CDR1 SGHTS, CDR2 YDEGEE. CDR3 amino acids: CASSFWRGQNTDTQYF. CDR3 coding DNA: TGTGCCAGCAGCTTCTGGCGGGGACAAAACACAGATACGCAGTATTTT.

V and J are TRBV6-5 and TRBJ1-2; D not resolved. The CDR3 is made up of 15 amino acids. V shed 4 bases and J shed 3 bases, with 15 bases lying between them. Germline V gene lookup returns CDR1 MNHEY and CDR2 SVGAGI. The CDR3 protein is CASSSAGLGHYGYTF. The CDR3 coding sequence is TGTGCCAGCAGTTCCGCGGGCCTCGGGCACTATGGCTACACCTTC.

The V gene is TRBV7-2, the J gene TRBJ1-6; D remains ambiguous. V was cut by 2 bases and J by 5 bases, with 13 bases left in between. The V gene's germline CDR1 is SGHTA and CDR2 FQGNSA. The CDR3 is 16 residues long. The DNA for the CDR3 is TGTGCCAGCAGCTTATTTATCCCGAGGGATAATTCACCCCTCCACTTT. Translating gives CASSLFIPRDNSPLHF.

The chain has TRBV24-1 and TRBJ2-1; 8 nucleotides align to TRBD1. Germline-derived CDR1 and CDR2 are KGHDR and SFDVKD. The CDR3 is 17 residues long. V lost 4 bases, J lost 3 bases, and 10 bases stayed unmatched. CDR3: CATSDPIGQGDYNEQFF. CDR3 bases: TGTGCCACCAGTGACCCCATCGGACAGGGCGACTACAATGAGCAGTTCTTC.

The CDR3 loop reads CASSLRAPPMDNEQFF. The DNA of the CDR3 is TGTGCCAGCAGCTTACGGGCGCCCCCAATGGACAATGAGCAGTTCTTC. The rearrangement joins TRBV7-2 to TRBJ2-1, with D hard to call. CDR3 size: 16 residues. Trimming left V 2 bases short and J 5 bases short, with 16 bases between. The germline V gene encodes CDR1 SGHTA and CDR2 FQGNSA.

This clonotype was detected only a few times. The rearrangement uses TRBV4-3 and TRBJ2-7, with unresolved D. The germline V gene encodes CDR1 LGHNA and CDR2 YSLEER. CDR3 length equals 15 residues. The ends were cut back, 3 bases at V and 0 bases at J, with 12 bases in the middle. CDR3 sequence (DNA): TGCGCCAGCAGCCAGACTCGGGTTCCCTCCTACGAGCAGTACTTC. Translated, it gives CASSQTRVPSYEQYF.

This chain links TRBV11-2 with TRBJ2-3, with D possibly matching TRBD2 (6 bases). This CDR3 spans 15 amino acids. Between the trimmed V and J ends, which lost 5 bases and 4 bases, there was a span of 16 bases. Looked up from germline, CDR1 is SGHAT and CDR2 is FQNNGV. CDR3 loop: CASSPAGGTADTQYF. CDR3 nucleotides: TGTGCCAGCAGCCCAGCTGGCGGGACGGCAGATACGCAGTATTTT.

This sequence joins TRBV6-2 or TRBV6-3 and TRBJ2-3, with 7 bases aligning to TRBD1. The length of the CDR3 is 16 residues. Germline CDR1 is MNHEY and CDR2 is SVGEGT. Germline trimming cut 2 bases from V and 0 bases from J; bases unmatched to any gene: 5. This CDR3 reads CASSYVEGASTDTQYF. CDR3 DNA sequence: TGTGCCAGCAGTTACGTTGAGGGGGCCAGCACAGATACGCAGTATTTT.

The chain employs TRBV5-6 and TRBJ1-2; TRBD1 is a possible D gene (6 bases). V was cut by 5 bases and J by 0 bases, with 20 bases left in between. The CDR3 covers 17 residues. CDR1 and CDR2 from the germline V gene are SGHDT and YYEEEE. CDR3 in DNA: TGTGCCAGCAGTTTGACCCAGGGGTTTCAAGCTAACTATGGCTACACCTTC. Its protein product is CASSLTQGFQANYGYTF.

The DNA for the CDR3 is TGCGCCAGCAGCTTGCCTAGCGGGGAGGGGGAGACCCAGTACTTC. Protein: CASSLPSGEGETQYF. The chain couples TRBV5-1 to TRBJ2-5; TRBD2 matches 9 bases. The junction had 6 bases not matched to a gene; V was cut back by 1 base and J by 5 bases. CDR3 length: 15 residues. CDR1 and CDR2 (germline): SGHRS, YFSETQ.

The chain couples TRBV24-1 to TRBJ2-1; D is ambiguous. The CDR3 is 14 amino acids. Trimming stripped 4 bases from V and 8 bases from J, with 14 bases between. Germline CDR1 KGHDR, CDR2 SFDVKD. The DNA for the CDR3 is TGTGCCACCAGTGAGTCATGGGCTAGGGATGAGCAGTTCTTC. Protein sequence: CATSESWARDEQFF.

The chain has TRBV20-1 and TRBJ1-2; 7 nucleotides agree with TRBD1. Germline trimming cut 6 bases from V and 1 base from J; bases unmatched to any gene: 11. The CDR3 covers 15 residues. Germline lookup yields CDR1 DFQATT and CDR2 SNEGSKA (reference sequence). This chain's CDR3 is CSAHKRQGDNYGYTF. For the CDR3, the DNA is TGCAGTGCCCATAAACGACAGGGTGATAACTATGGCTACACCTTC.

CDR3 protein: CAISESRGLAEYEQYF. The CDR3 DNA sequence: TGTGCCATCAGTGAGTCGAGAGGACTAGCGGAGTACGAGCAGTACTTC. The chain combines TRBV10-3 with TRBJ2-7; 10 positions agree with TRBD2. Germline V gene lookup returns CDR1 ENHRY and CDR2 SYGVKD. V shed 0 bases, J shed 4 bases, and the junction held 6 bases outside the gene matches. The CDR3 runs 16 residues.

In this sample, this clonotype turned up a few times. The chain combines TRBV2 with TRBJ2-1, with D unclear. The V gene's germline CDR1 is SNHLY and CDR2 FYNNEI. Trimming removed 0 bases at V and 8 bases at J, with 17 bases between. The CDR3 runs 16 residues. In DNA form, the CDR3 reads TGTGCCAGCAGTGAAGCTCGTGGCAGGCGTTTGGATGAGCAGTTCTTC. Encoded protein: CASSEARGRRLDEQFF.

This clonotype has just one count. The V call is TRBV29-1, the J call TRBJ2-2, with TRBD1 matching over 8 bases. CDR3 length: 14 residues. V shed 3 bases, J shed 0 bases, and the junction held 0 bases outside the gene matches. Germline loops: CDR1 SQVTM, CDR2 ANQGSEA. CDR3 nucleotides: TGCAGCGTTGACAGGGGGCCGAACACCGGGGAGCTGTTTTTT. This codes for CSVDRGPNTGELFF.

The V call is TRBV9, the J call TRBJ2-3, with TRBD2 matching over 7 bases. The V gene's germline CDR1 is SGDLS and CDR2 YYNGEE. The CDR3 covers 14 residues. V gave up 0 bases and J gave up 5 bases; unmatched junction bases: 3. The CDR3 nucleotides are TGTGCCAGCAGCGTAGCTACTAGCGAAGATACGCAGTATTTT. This encodes CASSVATSEDTQYF.

A remark on this clonotype: The junction departs from germline at one end; a sequencing error may be responsible. V is TRBV20-1 and J is TRBJ2-1, with D perhaps TRBD1 (5 bases). Germline CDR1 and CDR2: DFQATT and SNEGSKA (reference sequence). CDR3 length equals 16 residues. DNA for the CDR3: TGCAGTGCTTCCCAGGGTGGGGTTAGCTCCTGCAATGAGCAGTTCTTC. Encoded protein: CSASQGGVSSCNEQFF.

The CDR3 bases are TGCAGTGCTCCCCTCCAAAGACAGGGGCCAGAGACCCAGTACTTC. Its translation: CSAPLQRQGPETQYF. V and J are TRBV20-1 and TRBJ2-5, with 8 positions matching TRBD1. The J segment lost 4 bases and the V segment lost 5 bases, leaving 12 bases of the junction unmatched. This CDR3 spans 15 amino acids. CDR1 is DFQATT, CDR2 SNEGSKA, per germline (reference sequence).

V is TRBV29-1 and J is TRBJ2-7, with 7 nucleotides matching TRBD2. The germline CDR1 and CDR2 sequences are SQVTM and ANQGSEA. V lost 6 bases, J lost 0 bases, and 14 bases stayed unmatched. CDR3 length equals 16 residues. The CDR3 loop reads CSVRGGPRGSSYEQYF. CDR3 nucleotide sequence: TGCAGCGTCCGGGGAGGGCCAAGGGGAAGCTCCTACGAGCAGTACTTC.

The chain is built from TRBV4-3 and TRBJ2-7, with D maybe TRBD1 (6 bases). From germline, CDR1 is LGHNA and CDR2 YSLEER. V was shortened by 1 base and J by 3 bases, with 13 bases between the two germline ends. There are 15 residues in the CDR3. CDR3 residues: CASSQGEGGGYEQYF. The CDR3 DNA reads TGCGCCAGCAGCCAAGGGGAAGGGGGTGGCTACGAGCAGTACTTC.